The rows below give T cell receptor beta chains drawn from one sample of a study of control samples from healthy donors and cancer patients. Generated by immunoSEQ multiplex PCR, the TCRdb table keeps only in-frame clones and is missing some. The table includes some 150,000 clones, 75% to 95% detected once. What was sequenced was blood. All receptors derive from a man aged 25-40 years in good health. Each CDR3 is given with its conserved first and last residue. The D gene is left open where the match is weak. Size tells how often a clone was seen (once, few, many) or the class of an expanded clone, and some rows leave it out.

abundance: -; d_gene: -; j_gene: TRBJ1-3; v_gene: TRBV28; CDR3aa: CASSVSDLRSGNTIYF; CDR3nt: TGTGCCAGCAGTGTCTCCGATCTTCGCTCTGGAAACACCATATATTTT
abundance: -; d_gene: TRBD1; j_gene: TRBJ2-7; v_gene: TRBV19; CDR3aa: CASRDRGVDEQYF; CDR3nt: TGTGCCAGTCGGGACAGGGGGGTTGACGAGCAGTACTTC
abundance: -; d_gene: -; j_gene: TRBJ2-1; v_gene: TRBV5-4; CDR3aa: CASSLGENQPYNEQFF; CDR3nt: TGTGCCAGCAGCTTGGGGGAGAATCAGCCCTACAATGAGCAGTTCTTC
abundance: -; d_gene: -; j_gene: TRBJ2-3; v_gene: TRBV5-1; CDR3aa: CASSLVPGAGTDTQYF; CDR3nt: TGCGCCAGCAGCTTGGTCCCGGGGGCTGGCACAGATACGCAGTATTTT
abundance: -; d_gene: TRBD1; j_gene: TRBJ2-5; v_gene: TRBV2; CDR3aa: CASSEAGQGNGETQYF; CDR3nt: TGTGCCAGCAGTGAAGCGGGACAGGGAAATGGAGAGACCCAGTACTTC
abundance: -; d_gene: -; j_gene: TRBJ2-7; v_gene: TRBV25-1; CDR3aa: CASSDWREVDEQYF; CDR3nt: TGTGCCAGCAGTGATTGGAGAGAAGTAGACGAGCAGTACTTC
abundance: -; d_gene: -; j_gene: TRBJ2-3; v_gene: TRBV6-5; CDR3aa: CAAGPGGTQYF; CDR3nt: TGTGCCGCCGGCCCGGGCGGTACGCAGTATTTT
abundance: -; d_gene: -; j_gene: TRBJ1-6; v_gene: TRBV9; CDR3aa: CASTLASGGPLHF; CDR3nt: TGTGCCAGCACTCTAGCGTCCGGGGGGCCCCTCCACTTT
abundance: -; d_gene: -; j_gene: TRBJ1-5; v_gene: TRBV11-2; CDR3aa: CASSPGGHQPQHF; CDR3nt: TGTGCCAGCAGCCCTGGGGGGCATCAGCCCCAGCATTTT
abundance: -; d_gene: TRBD2; j_gene: TRBJ2-3; v_gene: TRBV11-2; CDR3aa: CASSSKAGSGTDTQYF; CDR3nt: TGTGCCAGCAGCTCAAAAGCGGGGTCTGGCACAGATACGCAGTATTTT
abundance: -; d_gene: -; j_gene: TRBJ2-1; v_gene: TRBV24-1; CDR3aa: CATSDSGVRDEQFF; CDR3nt: TGTGCCACCAGTGATTCAGGGGTTAGGGATGAGCAGTTCTTC
abundance: -; d_gene: TRBD1; j_gene: TRBJ1-3; v_gene: TRBV6-5; CDR3aa: CASSWGQNVEPFF; CDR3nt: TGTGCCAGCAGTTGGGGACAGAACGTTGAGCCCTTTTTT
abundance: -; d_gene: TRBD2; j_gene: TRBJ2-1; v_gene: TRBV20-1; CDR3aa: CSASLAGPYNEQFF; CDR3nt: TGCAGTGCGAGTCTAGCGGGCCCCTACAATGAGCAGTTCTTC
abundance: once; d_gene: -; j_gene: TRBJ2-1; v_gene: TRBV29-1; CDR3aa: CSPIGGSGEQFF; CDR3nt: TGCAGCCCAATCGGGGGATCGGGTGAGCAGTTCTTC
abundance: -; d_gene: -; j_gene: TRBJ1-5; v_gene: TRBV7-6; CDR3aa: CASSLGLVNNQPQHF; CDR3nt: TGTGCCAGCAGCTTAGGTTTAGTCAATAATCAGCCCCAGCATTTT
abundance: -; d_gene: TRBD1; j_gene: TRBJ1-2; v_gene: TRBV30; CDR3aa: CAWSISGTGTNYGYTF; CDR3nt: TGTGCCTGGAGTATTTCCGGGACAGGGACCAACTATGGCTACACCTTC
abundance: -; d_gene: -; j_gene: TRBJ1-3; v_gene: TRBV9; CDR3aa: CASSVSSGGNTIYF; CDR3nt: TGTGCCAGCAGCGTAAGCAGTGGGGGAAACACCATATATTTT
abundance: -; d_gene: TRBD1; j_gene: TRBJ2-2; v_gene: TRBV9; CDR3aa: CASSVVGDRVTGELFF; CDR3nt: TGTGCCAGCAGCGTAGTGGGGGACAGGGTCACCGGGGAGCTGTTTTTT
abundance: -; d_gene: -; j_gene: TRBJ2-5; v_gene: TRBV7-2; CDR3aa: CASSSPVDIQETQYF; CDR3nt: TGTGCCAGCAGCTCCCCCGTCGACATACAAGAGACCCAGTACTTC
abundance: -; d_gene: -; j_gene: TRBJ2-3; v_gene: TRBV29-1; CDR3aa: CSVEEGTDTQYF; CDR3nt: TGCAGCGTTGAAGAAGGGACAGATACGCAGTATTTT
abundance: -; d_gene: -; j_gene: TRBJ1-5; v_gene: TRBV27; CDR3aa: CASSLSGGPNQPQHF; CDR3nt: TGTGCCAGCAGTTTAAGTGGGGGGCCGAATCAGCCCCAGCATTTT
abundance: -; d_gene: TRBD1; j_gene: TRBJ2-3; v_gene: TRBV7-8; CDR3aa: CASSLGQGYADTQYF; CDR3nt: TGTGCCAGCAGCTTAGGACAGGGATACGCAGATACGCAGTATTTT
abundance: -; d_gene: -; j_gene: TRBJ1-2; v_gene: TRBV7-9; CDR3aa: CASSLEGLEGGYGYTF; CDR3nt: TGTGCCAGCAGCTTAGAAGGTTTGGAGGGAGGCTATGGCTACACCTTC